This is a list of T cell receptor beta chains from one sample in a study of naive and memory T cell subsets. TCRdb analysed the UMI-ligation and nested PCR reads with MiXCR anew, one entry per CDR3 protein. Among 150,000 or so distinct CDR3 sequences, approximately 24% were seen once, and the ten largest hold 0.11%. What was sequenced was naive CD4+ T cells from blood. The origin of the receptors is a human donor in good health. CDR3s include the opening cysteine and the closing phenylalanine or tryptophan. The D gene is left open where the match is weak. Clone size is shown for a subset of rows, as once, few, many or a class of expanded clone.

clone_size: many
v_call: TRBV15
j_call: TRBJ2-1
d_call: TRBD2
cdr3_nt: TGTGCCACGGGGGGGGTCCCGAACAATGAGCAGTTCTTC
cdr3_aa: CATGGVPNNEQFF

clone_size: NA
v_call: TRBV4-3
j_call: TRBJ1-1
d_call: NA
cdr3_nt: TGCGCCAGCAGCCCCAACCGACAGTACACTGAAGCTTTCTTT
cdr3_aa: CASSPNRQYTEAFF

clone_size: NA
v_call: TRBV15
j_call: TRBJ1-1
d_call: NA
cdr3_nt: TGTGCCACCAGCAGAGATGGGGTGAACACTGAAGCTTTCTTT
cdr3_aa: CATSRDGVNTEAFF

clone_size: many
v_call: TRBV19
j_call: TRBJ2-1
d_call: NA
cdr3_nt: TGTGCCAGTAAAGCCGGGAGCCTCCAACCCCATGAGCAGTTCTTC
cdr3_aa: CASKAGSLQPHEQFF

clone_size: NA
v_call: TRBV3-1
j_call: TRBJ2-5
d_call: TRBD2
cdr3_nt: TGTGCCAGCAGCCAAGGGCGGGCATGGCGGGAGCGCGAGACCCAGTACTTC
cdr3_aa: CASSQGRAWRERETQYF

clone_size: few
v_call: TRBV20-1
j_call: TRBJ2-3
d_call: TRBD2
cdr3_nt: TGCAGTGCTCCAAGACTAGCGGGAGGGCCTGGTACAGATACGCAGTATTTT
cdr3_aa: CSAPRLAGGPGTDTQYF

clone_size: NA
v_call: TRBV20-1
j_call: TRBJ2-1
d_call: TRBD2
cdr3_nt: TGCAGTGCTAGGATCCTAGCGGGTAACTCCTACAATGAGCAGTTCTTC
cdr3_aa: CSARILAGNSYNEQFF

clone_size: few
v_call: TRBV20-1
j_call: TRBJ1-3
d_call: NA
cdr3_nt: TGCAGTGCTAGAGATCCCAAGGGAGCAAACACCATATATTTT
cdr3_aa: CSARDPKGANTIYF

clone_size: many
v_call: TRBV3-1
j_call: TRBJ2-1
d_call: NA
cdr3_nt: TGTGCCAGCAGCCTCACTTTGGAGAATGAGCAGTTCTTC
cdr3_aa: CASSLTLENEQFF

clone_size: many
v_call: TRBV18
j_call: TRBJ2-2
d_call: TRBD2
cdr3_nt: TGTGCCAGCTCACCACCTCAGAAAACCGGGACTAGCGGGAGAATGAACACCGGGGAGCTGTTTTTT
cdr3_aa: CASSPPQKTGTSGRMNTGELFF

clone_size: NA
v_call: TRBV14
j_call: TRBJ1-6
d_call: TRBD1
cdr3_nt: TGTGCCAGCAGCGCGGACAGGGGGCGCGAGTCACCCCTCCACTTT
cdr3_aa: CASSADRGRESPLHF

clone_size: NA
v_call: TRBV25-1
j_call: TRBJ2-3
d_call: NA
cdr3_nt: TGTGCCAGCAGTGACCCAGGGACCGGCACAGATACGCAGTATTTT
cdr3_aa: CASSDPGTGTDTQYF

clone_size: NA
v_call: TRBV7-3
j_call: TRBJ2-1
d_call: TRBD2
cdr3_nt: TGTGCCAGCAGCTTAACCCCTAGCGGGAGGGGTGAGCAGTTCTTC
cdr3_aa: CASSLTPSGRGEQFF

clone_size: few
v_call: TRBV12-3/TRBV12-4
j_call: TRBJ1-5
d_call: NA
cdr3_nt: TGTGCCAGCAGTTTAGCGGGGGAAAATCAGCCCCAGCATTTT
cdr3_aa: CASSLAGENQPQHF

clone_size: many
v_call: TRBV6-6
j_call: TRBJ2-1
d_call: NA
cdr3_nt: TGTGCCAGCAGTTACTCGGGCGGAAACAATGAGCAGTTCTTC
cdr3_aa: CASSYSGGNNEQFF

clone_size: many
v_call: TRBV6-1
j_call: TRBJ1-1
d_call: NA
cdr3_nt: TGTGCCAGCCGACAACAGACTGAAGCTTTCTTT
cdr3_aa: CASRQQTEAFF

clone_size: NA
v_call: TRBV29-1
j_call: TRBJ1-3
d_call: NA
cdr3_nt: TGCAGCGTTGAAGATCGGGGATTAGCCTCTGGAAACACCATATATTTT
cdr3_aa: CSVEDRGLASGNTIYF

clone_size: once
v_call: TRBV5-1
j_call: TRBJ2-1
d_call: NA
cdr3_nt: TGCGCCAGCAGTCGAGGTGGGGCAGCGTCCGTCGGCAATGAGCAGTTCTTC
cdr3_aa: CASSRGGAASVGNEQFF

clone_size: NA
v_call: TRBV11-2
j_call: TRBJ2-5
d_call: NA
cdr3_nt: TGTGCCAGCAGCTCATCAGGGACGTACCAAGAGACCCAGTACTTC
cdr3_aa: CASSSSGTYQETQYF

clone_size: NA
v_call: TRBV12-3/TRBV12-4
j_call: TRBJ1-4
d_call: NA
cdr3_nt: TGTGCCAGCAGTTTAGTCGGCAGGGGACCTAATGAAAAACTGTTTTTT
cdr3_aa: CASSLVGRGPNEKLFF

clone_size: NA
v_call: TRBV10-3
j_call: TRBJ2-7
d_call: NA
cdr3_nt: TGTGCCATCACTCGCGAGTTTGACAGGAGCCCCTTCTACGAGCAGTACTTC
cdr3_aa: CAITREFDRSPFYEQYF

clone_size: NA
v_call: TRBV7-9
j_call: TRBJ2-7
d_call: NA
cdr3_nt: TGTGCCAGCAGCGTGGAGACCGAGCAGTACTTC
cdr3_aa: CASSVETEQYF

clone_size: NA
v_call: TRBV27
j_call: TRBJ2-3
d_call: TRBD2
cdr3_nt: TGTGCCAGCAGTCAAGAGACTAGCGGGAGGGCCCACTATACGCAGTATTTT
cdr3_aa: CASSQETSGRAHYTQYF

clone_size: NA
v_call: TRBV5-4
j_call: TRBJ2-5
d_call: NA
cdr3_nt: TGTGCCAGCAGCCCCCGGGCTCAAGAGACCCAGTACTTC
cdr3_aa: CASSPRAQETQYF

clone_size: few
v_call: TRBV5-4
j_call: TRBJ1-6
d_call: TRBD1
cdr3_nt: TGTGCCAGCAGCCGACAGGGATCCCCCCTCCACTTT
cdr3_aa: CASSRQGSPLHF

clone_size: many
v_call: TRBV29-1
j_call: TRBJ1-1
d_call: NA
cdr3_nt: TGCAGCGCCCACAGGGCGTCCACTGAAGCTTTCTTT
cdr3_aa: CSAHRASTEAFF

clone_size: few
v_call: TRBV5-4
j_call: TRBJ2-2
d_call: NA
cdr3_nt: TGTGCCAGCAGCTTGGCAGGGACCTACACCGGGGAGCTGTTTTTT
cdr3_aa: CASSLAGTYTGELFF

clone_size: many
v_call: TRBV18
j_call: TRBJ2-3
d_call: NA
cdr3_nt: TGTGCCAGCTCACCACGCCCTTTAGGTCACGGGCAGTATTTT
cdr3_aa: CASSPRPLGHGQYF

clone_size: few
v_call: TRBV28
j_call: TRBJ2-5
d_call: TRBD2
cdr3_nt: TGTGCCAGCAGTTTTAGGGCTAGCGGGAGGGCCAAGCGAGAGACCCAGTACTTC
cdr3_aa: CASSFRASGRAKRETQYF

clone_size: NA
v_call: TRBV3-1
j_call: TRBJ1-2
d_call: TRBD1
cdr3_nt: TGTGCCAGCAGCCAGACAGGGGGCGAAGAGGATGGCTACACCTTC
cdr3_aa: CASSQTGGEEDGYTF

clone_size: many
v_call: TRBV5-1
j_call: TRBJ2-1
d_call: NA
cdr3_nt: TGCGCCAGCACAATCCAGAGCTCCTCCTACAATGAGCAGTTCTTC
cdr3_aa: CASTIQSSSYNEQFF

clone_size: NA
v_call: TRBV7-8
j_call: TRBJ2-7
d_call: NA
cdr3_nt: TGTGCCAGCAGCCCAAGGCCGGGACCCGAGACCTACGAGCAGTACTTC
cdr3_aa: CASSPRPGPETYEQYF

clone_size: NA
v_call: TRBV7-6
j_call: TRBJ2-5
d_call: NA
cdr3_nt: TGTGCCAGCAGCTTAAACGGGGAGACCCAGTACTTC
cdr3_aa: CASSLNGETQYF

clone_size: few
v_call: TRBV18
j_call: TRBJ2-1
d_call: NA
cdr3_nt: TGTGCCAGCTCACCCCTCGAGAGTTACAATGAGCAGTTCTTC
cdr3_aa: CASSPLESYNEQFF

clone_size: many
v_call: TRBV29-1
j_call: TRBJ2-5
d_call: TRBD1
cdr3_nt: TGCAGCGTTGAGGGACAGGGTTTAGAGACCCAGTACTTC
cdr3_aa: CSVEGQGLETQYF

clone_size: few
v_call: TRBV27
j_call: TRBJ1-5
d_call: NA
cdr3_nt: TGTGCCAGCAGTTTCAGCCAGGGGATTAATCAGCCCCAGCATTTT
cdr3_aa: CASSFSQGINQPQHF

clone_size: NA
v_call: TRBV29-1
j_call: TRBJ1-5
d_call: NA
cdr3_nt: TGCAGCGCATCCTCGACCGGCGGGGATCAGCCCCAGCATTTT
cdr3_aa: CSASSTGGDQPQHF

clone_size: few
v_call: TRBV18
j_call: TRBJ2-1
d_call: TRBD2
cdr3_nt: TGTGCCAGCTCACCACCGGTACTAGCGGCACACAATGAGCAGTTCTTC
cdr3_aa: CASSPPVLAAHNEQFF

clone_size: many
v_call: TRBV29-1
j_call: TRBJ2-1
d_call: NA
cdr3_nt: TGCAGCGGAGGCTGGGATGAGCAGTTCTTC
cdr3_aa: CSGGWDEQFF

clone_size: many
v_call: TRBV6-6
j_call: TRBJ2-1
d_call: NA
cdr3_nt: TGTGCCAGCAGTTACGATAGGGTTTCCTACAATGAGCAGTTCTTC
cdr3_aa: CASSYDRVSYNEQFF

clone_size: NA
v_call: TRBV7-9
j_call: TRBJ2-7
d_call: NA
cdr3_nt: TGTGCCAGCAGCCCCAGCTTTGAGGGTAAGAACGAGCAGTACTTC
cdr3_aa: CASSPSFEGKNEQYF

clone_size: NA
v_call: TRBV3-1
j_call: TRBJ2-4
d_call: NA
cdr3_nt: TGTGCCAGCAGCCTTGACAGTACGTTGGGCGTTCAGTACTTC
cdr3_aa: CASSLDSTLGVQYF

clone_size: few
v_call: TRBV12-3/TRBV12-4
j_call: TRBJ2-1
d_call: NA
cdr3_nt: TGTGCCAGCAGTTTGGGGGGGCATGAGCAGTTCTTC
cdr3_aa: CASSLGGHEQFF

clone_size: NA
v_call: TRBV7-2
j_call: TRBJ2-1
d_call: NA
cdr3_nt: TGTGCCAGCAGCTTAGGGGGACGGGTTGGGAATGAGCAGTTCTTC
cdr3_aa: CASSLGGRVGNEQFF

clone_size: few
v_call: TRBV6-5
j_call: TRBJ2-5
d_call: TRBD1
cdr3_nt: TGTGCCAGCAACCAACAGGGGGCGCGGGAGACCCAGTACTTC
cdr3_aa: CASNQQGARETQYF

clone_size: few
v_call: TRBV20-1
j_call: TRBJ2-1
d_call: TRBD2
cdr3_nt: TGCAGTGCTAGCCGACTAGCGGGAGAAATGAATGAGCAGTTCTTC
cdr3_aa: CSASRLAGEMNEQFF

clone_size: NA
v_call: TRBV6-5
j_call: TRBJ1-1
d_call: TRBD1
cdr3_nt: TGTGCCAGCAGGACAGGGACGAACACTGAAGCTTTCTTT
cdr3_aa: CASRTGTNTEAFF

clone_size: few
v_call: TRBV29-1
j_call: TRBJ1-1
d_call: NA
cdr3_nt: TGCAGCGTTGTACTGGGAAGGGGCGCTTTCTTT
cdr3_aa: CSVVLGRGAFF

clone_size: NA
v_call: TRBV28
j_call: TRBJ2-3
d_call: NA
cdr3_nt: TGTGCCAGCAGTTCACCCCCCACAGATACGCAGTATTTT
cdr3_aa: CASSSPPTDTQYF

clone_size: many
v_call: TRBV20-1
j_call: TRBJ2-1
d_call: NA
cdr3_nt: TGCAGTGCTGAACCATCGACTAGAAATATACTGGGTGAGCAGTTCTTC
cdr3_aa: CSAEPSTRNILGEQFF

clone_size: many
v_call: TRBV30
j_call: TRBJ2-1
d_call: NA
cdr3_nt: TGTGCCTGGCCCCCCTCCCTCAGGAATGAGCAGTTCTTC
cdr3_aa: CAWPPSLRNEQFF

clone_size: few
v_call: TRBV6-2/TRBV6-3
j_call: TRBJ2-2
d_call: NA
cdr3_nt: TGTGCCAGCAGTTACTCGAGGCTAGCGTCTAACACCGGGGAGCTGTTTTTT
cdr3_aa: CASSYSRLASNTGELFF

clone_size: few
v_call: TRBV3-1
j_call: TRBJ2-1
d_call: TRBD2
cdr3_nt: TGTGCCAGCAGCCGAACTAGCGGGAGGAGACGGAATGAGCAGTTCTTC
cdr3_aa: CASSRTSGRRRNEQFF